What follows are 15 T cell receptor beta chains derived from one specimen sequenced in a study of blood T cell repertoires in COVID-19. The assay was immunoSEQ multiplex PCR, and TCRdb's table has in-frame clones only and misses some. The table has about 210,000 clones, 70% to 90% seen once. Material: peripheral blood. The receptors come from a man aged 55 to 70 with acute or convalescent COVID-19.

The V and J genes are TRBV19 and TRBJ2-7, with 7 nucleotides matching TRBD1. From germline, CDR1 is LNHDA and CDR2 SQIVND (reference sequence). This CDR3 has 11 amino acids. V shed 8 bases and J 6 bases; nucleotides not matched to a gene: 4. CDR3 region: CASSRDSEQYF. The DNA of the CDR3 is TGTGCCAGTTCCCGGGACAGCGAGCAGTACTTC.

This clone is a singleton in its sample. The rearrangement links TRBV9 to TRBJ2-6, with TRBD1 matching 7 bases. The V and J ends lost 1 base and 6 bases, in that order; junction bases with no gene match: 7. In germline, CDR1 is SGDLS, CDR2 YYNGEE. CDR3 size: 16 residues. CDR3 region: CASSVLPTGTANVLTF. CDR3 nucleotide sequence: TGTGCCAGCAGCGTACTCCCGACAGGGACGGCCAACGTCCTGACTTTC.

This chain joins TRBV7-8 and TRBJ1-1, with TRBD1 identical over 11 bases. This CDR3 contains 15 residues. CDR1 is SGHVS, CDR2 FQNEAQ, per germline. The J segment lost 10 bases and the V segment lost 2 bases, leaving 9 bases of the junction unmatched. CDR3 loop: CASSLRTGGSLSAFF. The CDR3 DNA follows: TGTGCCAGCAGCTTACGGACAGGGGGCAGTTTGTCAGCTTTCTTT.

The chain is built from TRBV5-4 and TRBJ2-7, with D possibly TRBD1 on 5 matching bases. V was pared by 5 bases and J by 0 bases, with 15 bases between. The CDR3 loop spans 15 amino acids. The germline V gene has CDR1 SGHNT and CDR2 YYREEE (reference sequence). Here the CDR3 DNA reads TGTGCCAGCAGTCGTAACCAGGGTCTCTCCTACGAGCAGTACTTC. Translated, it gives CASSRNQGLSYEQYF.

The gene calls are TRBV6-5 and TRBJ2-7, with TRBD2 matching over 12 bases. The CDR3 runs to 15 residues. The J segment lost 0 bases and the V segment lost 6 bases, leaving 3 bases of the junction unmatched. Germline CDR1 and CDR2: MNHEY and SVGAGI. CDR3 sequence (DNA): TGTGCCAGCAGAACTAGCGGGGGGCCCTCCTACGAGCAGTACTTC. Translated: CASRTSGGPSYEQYF.

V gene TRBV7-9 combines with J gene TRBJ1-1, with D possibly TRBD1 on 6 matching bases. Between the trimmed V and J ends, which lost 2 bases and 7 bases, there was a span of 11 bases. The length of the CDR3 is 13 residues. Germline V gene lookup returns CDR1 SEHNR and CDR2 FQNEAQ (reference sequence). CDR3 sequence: CASSLKGTSEAFF. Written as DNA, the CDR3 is TGTGCCAGCAGCTTAAAGGGGACAAGTGAAGCTTTCTTT. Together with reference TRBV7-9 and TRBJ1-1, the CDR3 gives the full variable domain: DTGVSQNPRHKITKRGQNVTFRCDPISEHNRLYWYRQTLGQGPEFLTYFQNEAQLEKSRLLSDRFSAERPKGSFSTLEIQRTEQGDSAMYLCASSLKGTSEAFFGQGTRLTVV.

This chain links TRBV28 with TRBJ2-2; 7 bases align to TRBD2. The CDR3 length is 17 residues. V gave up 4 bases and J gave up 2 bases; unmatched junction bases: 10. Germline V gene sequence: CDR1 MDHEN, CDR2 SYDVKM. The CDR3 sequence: CASSSHSLALNTGELFF. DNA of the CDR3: TGTGCCAGCAGTTCTCACTCACTAGCGTTAAACACCGGGGAGCTGTTTTTT.

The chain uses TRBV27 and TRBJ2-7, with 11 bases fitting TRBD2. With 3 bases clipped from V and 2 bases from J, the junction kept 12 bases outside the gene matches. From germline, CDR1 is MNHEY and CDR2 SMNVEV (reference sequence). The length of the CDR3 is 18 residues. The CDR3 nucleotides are TGTGCCAGCAGTTTTGCTGCAGCCGGGACTAGCGGTACCTACGAGCAGTACTTC. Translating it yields CASSFAAAGTSGTYEQYF.

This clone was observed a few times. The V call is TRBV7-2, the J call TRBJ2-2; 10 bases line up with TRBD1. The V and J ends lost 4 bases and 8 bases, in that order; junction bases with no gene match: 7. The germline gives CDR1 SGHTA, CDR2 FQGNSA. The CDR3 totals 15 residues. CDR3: CASSSGQGWTGELFF. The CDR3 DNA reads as TGTGCCAGCAGCTCGGGACAGGGGTGGACAGGGGAGCTGTTTTTT.

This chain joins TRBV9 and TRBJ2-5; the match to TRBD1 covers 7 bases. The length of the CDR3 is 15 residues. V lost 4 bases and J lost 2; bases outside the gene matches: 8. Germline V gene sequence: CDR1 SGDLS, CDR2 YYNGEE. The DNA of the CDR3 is TGTGCCAGCAGCCCCTCACAGGGGACACAAGAGACCCAGTACTTC. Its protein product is CASSPSQGTQETQYF.

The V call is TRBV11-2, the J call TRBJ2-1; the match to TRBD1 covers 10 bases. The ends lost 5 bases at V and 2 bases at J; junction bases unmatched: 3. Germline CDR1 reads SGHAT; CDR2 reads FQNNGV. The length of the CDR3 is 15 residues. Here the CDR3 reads CASSPGTGAYNEQFF. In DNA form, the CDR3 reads TGTGCCAGCAGCCCCGGGACAGGGGCCTACAATGAGCAGTTCTTC.

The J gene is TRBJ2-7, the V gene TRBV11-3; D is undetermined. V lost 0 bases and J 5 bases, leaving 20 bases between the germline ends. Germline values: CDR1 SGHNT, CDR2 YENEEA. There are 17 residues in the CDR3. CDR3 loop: CASSLDKPGHRANEQYF. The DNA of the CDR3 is TGTGCCAGCAGCTTAGATAAACCTGGCCACAGAGCCAACGAGCAGTACTTC. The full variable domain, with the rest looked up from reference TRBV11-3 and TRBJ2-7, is EAGVVQSPRYKIIEKKQPVAFWCNPISGHNTLYWYLQNLGQGPELLIRYENEEAVDDSQLPKDRFSAERLKGVDSTLKIQPAELGDSAVYLCASSLDKPGHRANEQYFGPGTRLTVT.

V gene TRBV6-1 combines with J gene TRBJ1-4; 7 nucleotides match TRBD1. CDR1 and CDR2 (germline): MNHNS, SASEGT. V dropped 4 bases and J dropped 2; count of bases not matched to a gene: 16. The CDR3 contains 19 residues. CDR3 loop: CASSADRRGEFWTNEKLFF. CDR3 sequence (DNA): TGTGCCAGCAGTGCGGACAGGCGAGGGGAATTTTGGACTAATGAAAAACTGTTTTTT.

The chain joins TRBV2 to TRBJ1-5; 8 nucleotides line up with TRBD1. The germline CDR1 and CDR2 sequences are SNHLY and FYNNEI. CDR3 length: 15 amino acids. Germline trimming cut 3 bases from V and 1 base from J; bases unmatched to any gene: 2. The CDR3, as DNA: TGTGCCAGCAGTGACAGGGGGCAAAGCAATCAGCCCCAGCATTTT. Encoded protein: CASSDRGQSNQPQHF.

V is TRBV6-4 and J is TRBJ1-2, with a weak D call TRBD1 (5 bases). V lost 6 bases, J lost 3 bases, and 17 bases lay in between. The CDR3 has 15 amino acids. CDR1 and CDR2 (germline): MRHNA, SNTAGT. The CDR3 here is CASRAGTEGYYGYTF. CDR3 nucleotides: TGTGCCAGCAGGGCCGGGACGGAGGGTTACTATGGCTACACCTTC.